By sample fraction, the clone carrying this T cell receptor (beta chain) is medium-sized. These data originate in a study of blood T cell repertoires in COVID-19. Study information: T cells, B-cell-depleted T cells, or PBMCs provided the cDNA or gDNA that served as material.

Repertoires were generated with immunoSEQ multiplex PCR, while TCRdb's copy carries only in-frame clones and drops some. The profile covers more than 150,000 clones, with approximately 87% appearing a single time and around 21% taken by the ten largest. V was cut by 2 bases and J by 4 bases, with 12 bases left in between. The CDR3 runs 15 residues. Germline loops: CDR1 LGHDT, CDR2 YNNKEL (reference sequence). The rearrangement joins TRBV3-1 (or the pseudogene TRBV3-2) to TRBJ2-1, with a weak D call TRBD2 (6 bases). Material for sequencing was peripheral blood. This TCR was sampled from a man in his 70s with active or convalescent COVID-19. The CDR3 sequence is CASSQKSRGYNEQFF. CDR3 nucleotides: TGTGCCAGCAGCCAAAAATCGCGGGGTTACAATGAGCAGTTCTTC.